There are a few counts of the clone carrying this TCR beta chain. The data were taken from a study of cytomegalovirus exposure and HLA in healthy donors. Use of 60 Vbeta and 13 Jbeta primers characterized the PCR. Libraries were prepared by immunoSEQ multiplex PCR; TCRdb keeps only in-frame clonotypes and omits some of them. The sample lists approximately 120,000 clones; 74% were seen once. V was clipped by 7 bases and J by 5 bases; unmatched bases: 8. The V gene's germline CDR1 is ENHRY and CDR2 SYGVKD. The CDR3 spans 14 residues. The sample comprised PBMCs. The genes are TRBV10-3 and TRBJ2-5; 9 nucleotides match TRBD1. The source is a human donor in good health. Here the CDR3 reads CAIKEQGAGETQYF. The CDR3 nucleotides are TGTGCCATCAAGGAACAGGGGGCTGGGGAGACCCAGTACTTC.